A selection of T cell receptor beta chains follows, all from one sample in a study of CD8+CD57+ T cells in acquired aplastic anemia. Each CDR3 protein is one row after TCRdb ran MiXCR on the reads. The sample contains just over 450,000 distinct CDR3 sequences, about a third of which appear only once. The specimen sequenced was sorted CD4+, CD8+, or CD8+CD57+ T cells (not recorded which) from PBMCs. The origin of the receptors is a human donor with aplastic anemia. CDR3s include the opening cysteine and the closing phenylalanine or tryptophan. A D gene is named only where the DNA matches it firmly. Rows give clone size only sometimes, using once, few, many, or a class for an expanded clone.

j_call | clone_size | v_call | d_call | cdr3_aa | cdr3_nt
TRBJ1-6 | NA | TRBV5-4 | NA | CASRLYGRNSPLHF | TGTGCCAGCAGGTTATATGGAAGGAATTCACCCCTCCACTTT
TRBJ1-1 | NA | TRBV19 | TRBD1 | CASLGTGQGTEAFF | TGTGCCAGTTTAGGGACAGGGCAGGGCACTGAAGCTTTCTTT
TRBJ1-1 | few | TRBV25-1 | TRBD1 | CASSQTGTGTMNTEAFF | TGTGCCAGCAGCCAAACCGGGACAGGGACCATGAACACTGAAGCTTTCTTT
TRBJ1-4 | NA | TRBV4-3 | TRBD1 | CASSQGSTGVEKLFF | TGCGCCAGCAGCCAAGGTTCAACAGGGGTTGAAAAACTGTTTTTT
TRBJ1-6 | NA | TRBV2 | NA | CASQTARANNSPLHF | TGTGCCAGCCAAACCGCCAGGGCTAATAATTCACCCCTCCACTTT
TRBJ2-1 | once | TRBV20-1 | TRBD1 | CSATGQGFLYNEQFF | TGCAGTGCCACGGGACAGGGCTTCCTCTACAATGAGCAGTTCTTC
TRBJ1-1 | many | TRBV7-2 | NA | CASSLARITEAFF | TGTGCCAGCAGCCTGGCGAGGATCACTGAAGCTTTCTTT
TRBJ1-5 | many | TRBV5-1 | TRBD1 | CASSLSGQGNQPQHF | TGCGCCAGCAGCTTGTCGGGACAGGGGAATCAGCCCCAGCATTTT
TRBJ1-2 | few | TRBV19 | NA | CASSARYGYTF | TGTGCCAGTAGTGCTAGATATGGCTACACCTTC
TRBJ1-6 | few | TRBV3-1 | NA | CASSQVEYNSPLHF | TGTGCCAGCAGCCAAGTCGAGTATAATTCACCCCTCCACTTT
TRBJ2-5 | NA | TRBV9 | TRBD1 | CASSVGTGRETQYF | TGTGCCAGCAGCGTCGGGACAGGGAGGGAGACCCAGTACTTC
TRBJ1-2 | NA | TRBV12-3/TRBV12-4 | NA | CASSPRGVRGYTF | TGTGCCAGCAGCCCTAGGGGAGTTCGAGGCTACACCTTC
TRBJ2-7 | many | TRBV9 | TRBD2 | CASSLSLAANYEQYF | TGTGCCAGCAGCCTCAGTCTAGCGGCAAACTACGAGCAGTACTTC
TRBJ2-6 | few | TRBV2 | NA | CASSWTTGFGANALTF | TGTGCCAGCAGTTGGACCACAGGGTTTGGGGCCAACGCCCTGACTTTC
TRBJ2-7 | NA | TRBV4-3 | NA | CASSQYHGGTYEQYF | TGCGCCAGCAGCCAATACCATGGGGGAACCTACGAGCAGTACTTC
TRBJ1-1 | NA | TRBV7-9 | NA | CASSLIQVAGGSFF | NA
TRBJ1-1 | few | TRBV30 | NA | CAWSASLTANTEAFF | TGTGCCTGGAGCGCTTCCCTAACAGCGAACACTGAAGCTTTCTTT
TRBJ1-1 | NA | TRBV29-1 | NA | CSVRAQGGTEAFF | TGCAGCGTGAGGGCTCAGGGCGGCACTGAAGCTTTCTTT
TRBJ1-5 | NA | TRBV28 | NA | CASSLGGAFQPQHF | TGTGCCAGCAGCTTGGGGGGGGCATTTCAGCCCCAGCATTTT
TRBJ2-7 | NA | TRBV12-3/TRBV12-4 | NA | CASSLVGPLEQYF | TGTGCCAGCAGTTTAGTGGGCCCCCTCGAGCAGTACTTC
TRBJ1-2 | NA | TRBV15 | NA | CATSRGGQGYYEYGYTF | TGTGCCACCAGCAGAGGAGGGCAGGGCTATTATGAGTATGGCTACACCTTC
TRBJ2-5 | many | TRBV15 | TRBD1 | CATSIRTGMAETQYF | TGTGCCACCAGCATAAGGACAGGCATGGCAGAGACCCAGTACTTC
TRBJ1-4 | NA | TRBV10-3 | NA | CAISEPNSGEKLFF | TGTGCCATCAGTGAACCCAACTCCGGTGAAAAACTGTTTTTT
TRBJ2-3 | NA | TRBV5-1 | TRBD2 | CASSADSSGAFADTQYF | TGCGCCAGCAGCGCAGACTCTAGCGGGGCGTTCGCAGATACGCAGTATTTT
TRBJ1-1 | many | TRBV19 | NA | CASSQQGLNTEAFF | TGTGCCAGTAGCCAACAGGGCCTGAACACTGAAGCTTTCTTT
TRBJ1-1 | many | TRBV19 | NA | CASSMIPGNTEAFF | TGTGCCAGTAGTATGATCCCCGGGAACACTGAAGCTTTCTTT